One sample yielded the 15 T cell receptor beta chains listed below, sequenced in a study of shared clonotypes between healthy human individuals. Produced via immunoSEQ multiplex PCR; TCRdb's table is partial and in-frame only. Here the sample spans about 700,000 clones, about 91% being singletons. CD8 cells regarded as naive lacked CD45RO, were positively chosen for CCR7, and omitted terminally differentiated effector memory CD45RA+ cells. Sequences were obtained from naive CD8+ T cells sorted from blood. The receptors derive from a man aged 25-40 years in good health.

The chain recombines TRBV14 with TRBJ2-7; D is undetermined. Deletions cut 5 bases from V and 5 bases from J, with 10 bases between. This CDR3 is 12 amino acids long. Per the germline V gene, CDR1 is SGHDN and CDR2 is FVKESK. CDR3 loop: CASSEAVNEQYF. Here the CDR3 DNA reads TGTGCCAGCAGCGAGGCGGTGAACGAGCAGTACTTC.

This clone was recorded once. This chain uses TRBV6-1 with TRBJ2-5; 8 bases agree with TRBD1. The CDR3 covers 14 residues. Germline CDR1 is MNHNS and CDR2 is SASEGT. V lost 6 bases and J lost 5; bases outside the gene matches: 8. The CDR3 sequence: CASSPRRQGETQYF. The CDR3 nucleotides are TGTGCCAGCAGCCCCCGGCGACAGGGGGAGACCCAGTACTTC.

The CDR3: CASSPYWDRGTGELFF. CDR3 DNA: TGTGCCAGTAGTCCCTATTGGGACAGGGGCACCGGGGAGCTGTTTTTT. The chain recombines TRBV19 with TRBJ2-2, with TRBD1 matching over 10 bases. This CDR3 contains 16 residues. Germline loops: CDR1 LNHDA, CDR2 SQIVND (reference sequence). The V segment lost 5 bases and the J segment 4 bases; nucleotides outside the gene matches: 7.

The chain employs TRBV6-5 and TRBJ2-5, with no clear D. V shed 2 bases and J shed 3 bases, with 10 bases lying between them. Germline V CDR1 and CDR2: MNHEY, SVGAGI. The CDR3 length is 14 residues. CDR3 protein: CASSYPGREETQYF. DNA for the CDR3: TGTGCCAGCAGTTACCCCGGACGGGAAGAGACCCAGTACTTC.

This chain uses TRBV18 with TRBJ2-2, with D possibly matching TRBD1 (5 bases). CDR1 is KGHSH and CDR2 is LQKENI in the germline V gene. The CDR3 covers 16 residues. The germline V and J ends were trimmed by 4 bases and 3 bases, with 15 bases remaining between them. CDR3 protein: CASSHQGSIHTGELFF. CDR3 bases: TGTGCCAGCTCACACCAGGGTTCGATACACACCGGGGAGCTGTTTTTT.

The chain has TRBV28 and TRBJ1-2; a weak D match, TRBD1 (6 bases). The CDR3 covers 18 residues. V lost 5 bases, J lost 5 bases, and 27 bases lay in between. Germline CDR1 MDHEN, CDR2 SYDVKM. The CDR3 is CASSGKVTGRISGYGYTF. Here the CDR3 DNA reads TGTGCCAGCAGTGGTAAGGTGACAGGCCGGATCAGCGGGTATGGCTACACCTTC.

This clone was detected only once. This chain joins TRBV29-1 and TRBJ2-7; 8 nucleotides agree with TRBD1. With 7 bases clipped from V and 5 bases from J, the junction kept 16 bases outside the gene matches. Germline lookup yields CDR1 SQVTM and CDR2 ANQGSEA. The CDR3 loop spans 15 amino acids. The CDR3 here is CSASTVGTGNHEQYF. The DNA for the CDR3 is TGCAGCGCTTCAACTGTAGGGACAGGAAACCACGAGCAGTACTTC.

The chain's CDR3 is CASSEHETQAPPYEQYF. The DNA of the CDR3 is TGTGCCAGCAGTGAGCACGAGACACAGGCTCCCCCCTACGAGCAGTACTTC. The chain carries TRBV6-4 and TRBJ2-7; TRBD1 is a possible D gene (5 bases). This CDR3 is built from 17 residues. Germline V lookup: CDR1 MRHNA, CDR2 SNTAGT. Trimming left V 3 bases short and J 2 bases short, with 20 bases between.

This chain connects TRBV30 to TRBJ2-1; D remains unclear. The length of the CDR3 is 17 residues. Looked up from germline, CDR1 is GTSNPN and CDR2 is SVGIG (reference sequence). Trimming shortened V by 0 bases and J by 0 bases, and 15 bases separated the two germline ends. The CDR3 loop reads CAWSVSLGRSSYNEQFF. CDR3 bases: TGTGCCTGGAGTGTATCTCTCGGTCGGAGCTCCTACAATGAGCAGTTCTTC.

This chain links TRBV13 with TRBJ2-7; TRBD2 matches 10 bases. Losses at the gene ends were 4 bases for V and 4 bases for J; bases not matched to a gene: 13. From germline, CDR1 is PRHDT and CDR2 FYEKMQ (reference sequence). The CDR3 totals 17 residues. CDR3 bases: TGTGCCAGCAGCTCCCTATCGACACTAGCGGGACCGTACGAGCAGTACTTC. As protein: CASSSLSTLAGPYEQYF.

V usage is TRBV29-1 and J usage is TRBJ1-1; D gene unclear. The germline V gene has CDR1 SQVTM and CDR2 ANQGSEA. Between the trimmed V and J ends, which lost 4 bases and 1 base, there was a span of 16 bases. This CDR3 has 15 amino acids. DNA for the CDR3: TGCAGCGTTGGACCGAGGGTTCGATCGAACACTGAAGCTTTCTTT. It is translated as CSVGPRVRSNTEAFF. Complete variable domain (other parts from reference TRBV29-1 and TRBJ1-1): SAVISQKPSRDICQRGTSLTIQCQVDSQVTMMFWYRQQPGQSLTLIATANQGSEATYESGFVIDKFPISRPNLTFSTLTVSNMSPEDSSIYLCSVGPRVRSNTEAFFGQGTRLTVV.

The genes are TRBV7-3 and TRBJ2-3; 7 bases are shared with TRBD2. The V segment lost 0 bases and the J segment 8 bases; nucleotides outside the gene matches: 8. This CDR3 is 15 amino acids long. Germline V gene data show CDR1 as SGHTA and CDR2 as FQGTGA. CDR3 sequence reads: CASSLTGGRGVTQYF. In DNA, the CDR3 is TGTGCCAGCAGCTTAACCGGCGGGAGAGGCGTTACGCAGTATTTT.

Notes on this clone: Other DNA sequences of this sample code for an identical CDR3. The chain uses TRBV5-4 and TRBJ1-1; a possible D gene is TRBD1 (5 bases). V lost 2 bases, J lost 5 bases, and 10 bases lay in between. The CDR3 has 13 amino acids. Germline-derived CDR1 and CDR2 are SGHNT and YYREEE (reference sequence). The DNA of the CDR3 is TGTGCCAGCAGCTTTCAGGGCGGTACTGAAGCTTTCTTT. This encodes CASSFQGGTEAFF.

The rearrangement uses TRBV11-2 and TRBJ2-2, with 7 bases identical to TRBD1. The V gene's germline CDR1 is SGHAT and CDR2 FQNNGV. This CDR3 region has 16 residues. Losses at the gene ends were 6 bases for V and 2 bases for J; bases not matched to a gene: 9. The CDR3 is CASRQGRLGNTGELFF. The CDR3 DNA sequence: TGTGCCAGCAGACAGGGGCGTTTGGGAAACACCGGGGAGCTGTTTTTT.

This rearrangement joins TRBV6-5 to TRBJ2-7; tentatively, D is TRBD1 (6 bases). V was pared by 2 bases and J by 5 bases, with 13 bases between. The germline V gene has CDR1 MNHEY and CDR2 SVGAGI. This CDR3 region has 14 residues. The CDR3 sequence is CASSYVDNRDEQYF. As DNA, the CDR3 is TGTGCCAGCAGTTACGTAGATAACAGGGACGAGCAGTACTTC.